This T cell receptor beta chain was observed in a study of shared clonotypes between healthy human individuals. The CDR3 loop spans 15 amino acids. Germline CDR1 KGHSH, CDR2 LQKENI. The germline V and J ends were trimmed by 1 base and 4 bases, with 13 bases remaining between them. Some 30,000 T cell genomes (about 0.3 ug DNA) went into each PBMC replicate. The method was immunoSEQ multiplex PCR; TCRdb's version includes in-frame clones alone and lacks a portion of them. Of about half a million clones listed, roughly three quarters are singletons. None of the donors, who were healthy HIV-negative adults, had recently had acute infections or vaccinations.

This chain links TRBV18 with TRBJ2-5; TRBD1 or TRBD2 may be the D gene (5 bases each). This receptor was taken from a woman in her thirties or forties in good health. Some clones in this sample may be carry-over from other donors' samples. Sequenced material: PBMCs. The CDR3 coding sequence is TGTGCCAGCTCACCACAAAGCGGACACAGAGAGACCCAGTACTTC. Translated: CASSPQSGHRETQYF.